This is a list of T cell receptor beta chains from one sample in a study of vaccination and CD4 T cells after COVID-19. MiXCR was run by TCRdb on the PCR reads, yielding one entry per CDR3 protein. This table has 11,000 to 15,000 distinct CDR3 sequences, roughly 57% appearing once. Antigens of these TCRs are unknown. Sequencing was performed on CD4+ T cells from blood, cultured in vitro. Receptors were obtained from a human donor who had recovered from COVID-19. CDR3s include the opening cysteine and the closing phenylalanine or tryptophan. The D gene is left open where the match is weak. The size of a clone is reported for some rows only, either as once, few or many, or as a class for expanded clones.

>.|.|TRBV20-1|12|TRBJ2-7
TGCAGTGTAGGAATGAGCTCCTACGAGCAGTACTTC
CSVGMSSYEQYF
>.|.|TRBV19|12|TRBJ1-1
TGTGCCAGCCCTTCCCCGGCGGGGTTCTCTTTCTTT
CASPSPAGFSFF
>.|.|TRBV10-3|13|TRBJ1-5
TGTGCCATCAGTGAGCCACAGTTCCAGCCCCAGCATTTT
CAISEPQFQPQHF
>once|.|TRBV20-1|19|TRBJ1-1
TGCAGTGCTAGAACTCTTCCGGGAAAGGGGATGAGATTGAACACTGAAGCTTTCTTT
CSARTLPGKGMRLNTEAFF
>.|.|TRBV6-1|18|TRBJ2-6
TGTGCCAGCAGTGAGAGGGGACATTCCAACTCTGGGGCCAACGTCCTGACTTTC
CASSERGHSNSGANVLTF
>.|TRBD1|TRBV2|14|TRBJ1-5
TGTGCCAGCAGTGGACAGGGTGGGGATCAGCCCCAGCATTTT
CASSGQGGDQPQHF
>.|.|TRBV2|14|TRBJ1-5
TGTGCCAGCAGTGAGGGAAATAGCAATCAGCCCCAGCATTTT
CASSEGNSNQPQHF
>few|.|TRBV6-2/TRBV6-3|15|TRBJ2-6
TGTGCCAGCAGTCCTTACAAGACTGGGGCCAACGTCCTGACTTTC
CASSPYKTGANVLTF
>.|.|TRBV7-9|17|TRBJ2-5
TGTGCCAGCAGCACCCCGCCCCGAGACACTCAGCAAGAGACCCAGTACTTC
CASSTPPRDTQQETQYF
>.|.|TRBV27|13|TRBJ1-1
TGTGCCAGCAGTTCGCTAGGTGGAGGAGAAGCTTTCTTT
CASSSLGGGEAFF
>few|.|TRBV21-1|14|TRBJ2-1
TGTGCCAGCAGCAGATGGGCGATAACCGATGAGCAGTTCTTC
CASSRWAITDEQFF
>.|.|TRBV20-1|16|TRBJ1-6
TGCAGTGCTAGTCCAAAAGGGGGAGCCTATAATTCACCCCTCCACTTT
CSASPKGGAYNSPLHF
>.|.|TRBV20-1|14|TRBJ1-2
TGCAGTGCTAGAGTAAGGTTTGGACCCTATGGCTACACCTTC
CSARVRFGPYGYTF
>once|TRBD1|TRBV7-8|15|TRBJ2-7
TGTGCCAGCAGCCACCGTCGGACAGGGGGGTACGAGCAGTACTTC
CASSHRRTGGYEQYF
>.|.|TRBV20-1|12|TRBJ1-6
TGCAGTGCTAGATGGGCTAATTCACCCCTCCACTTT
CSARWANSPLHF
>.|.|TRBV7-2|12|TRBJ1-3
TGTGCCAGCAGCACATACTCAAACACCATATATTTT
CASSTYSNTIYF
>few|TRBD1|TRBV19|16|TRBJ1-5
TGTGCCAGTACCGGGACAGACACTTATAGCAATCAGCCCCAGCATTTT
CASTGTDTYSNQPQHF
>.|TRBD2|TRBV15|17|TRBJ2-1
TGTGCCACCAGCAGAGCCCTTGGACTAGCGGGCTACAATGAGCAGTTCTTC
CATSRALGLAGYNEQFF
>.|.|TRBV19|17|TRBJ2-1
TGTGCCAGTAGGGAGAGAGGCAGCGGCCGTCTTTACAATGAGCAGTTCTTC
CASRERGSGRLYNEQFF
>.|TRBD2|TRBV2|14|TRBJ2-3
TGTGCCAGCAGTGTAGCGGGAGCGGGAGATACGCAGTATTTT
CASSVAGAGDTQYF
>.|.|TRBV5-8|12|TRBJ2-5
TGTGCCAGCAGCTTGCCCCGGGGCGACCAGTACTTC
CASSLPRGDQYF
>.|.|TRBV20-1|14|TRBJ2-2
TGCAGTATTCCCTGGCACGAGAACACCGGGGAGCTGTTTTTT
CSIPWHENTGELFF
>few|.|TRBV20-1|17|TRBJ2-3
TGCAGTGCCAACCCCCAAACAGGTTCTCCAAGCACAGATACGCAGTATTTT
CSANPQTGSPSTDTQYF
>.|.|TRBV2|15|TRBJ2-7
TGTGCCAGCAGTGAGCGGGGAAGGGAAGGGCTCGAGCAGTACTTC
CASSERGREGLEQYF
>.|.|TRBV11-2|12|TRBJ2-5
TGTGCCAGCAGCCAAGAGGGGGAGACCCAGTACTTC
CASSQEGETQYF
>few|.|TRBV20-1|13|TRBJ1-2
TGCAGTGCTCTCCGACAGAATGACTATGGCTACACCTTC
CSALRQNDYGYTF
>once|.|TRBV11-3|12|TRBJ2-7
TGTGCCAGCAGCCGAGACGAAGGCGAGCAGTACTTC
CASSRDEGEQYF
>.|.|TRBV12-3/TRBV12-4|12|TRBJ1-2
TGTGCCAGCACCACTCGCGGTGTGGGCTACACCTTC
CASTTRGVGYTF
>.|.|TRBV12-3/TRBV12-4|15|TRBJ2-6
TGTGCCAGCAGTCGGACCTTCTCTGGGGCCAACGTCCTGACTTTC
CASSRTFSGANVLTF
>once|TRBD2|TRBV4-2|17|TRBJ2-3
TGTGCCAGCAGCCAAGGGAATAGCGGGAGGGCGGGAGATACGCAGTATTTT
CASSQGNSGRAGDTQYF
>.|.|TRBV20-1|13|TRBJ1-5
TGCAGTGCTAGAGACAGGGGCAATCAGCCCCAGCATTTT
CSARDRGNQPQHF
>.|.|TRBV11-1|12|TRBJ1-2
TGTGCCAGCTCTTCGGAGGGCTATGGCTACACCTTC
CASSSEGYGYTF
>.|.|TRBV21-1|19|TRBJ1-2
TGTGCCAGCAGCAAATGGAGTGGGTCTGACAGAACATTTAACTATGGCTACACCTTC
CASSKWSGSDRTFNYGYTF
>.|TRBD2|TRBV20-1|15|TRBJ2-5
TGCAGTGCCCATCCTCGAGCGGGAGTGGTAGAGACCCAGTACTTC
CSAHPRAGVVETQYF
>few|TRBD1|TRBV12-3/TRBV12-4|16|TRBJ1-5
TGTGCCAGCAGTCCGACAGGGCAGTTTAGCAATCAGCCCCAGCATTTT
CASSPTGQFSNQPQHF
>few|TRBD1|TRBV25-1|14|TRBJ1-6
TGTGCCAGCAGTCCGGACAGGGGGGGCTCACCCCTCCACTTT
CASSPDRGGSPLHF
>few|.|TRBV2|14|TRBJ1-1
TGTGCCAGCAGACGAGGGGAGGGGCACACTGAAGCTTTCTTT
CASRRGEGHTEAFF
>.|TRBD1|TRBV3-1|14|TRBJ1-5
TGTGCCAGCAGCCAGCCGGGACAGAATCAGCCCCAGCATTTT
CASSQPGQNQPQHF
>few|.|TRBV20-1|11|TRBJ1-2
TGCAGTGCCCCGGCTAACTATGGCTACACCTTC
CSAPANYGYTF
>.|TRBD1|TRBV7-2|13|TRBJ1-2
TGTGCCAGCGACCTCGGACAGGGTAATGGCTACACCTTC
CASDLGQGNGYTF
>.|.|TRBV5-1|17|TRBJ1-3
TGCGCCAGCAGCTTGGAAGGGGGGCCGAGCTCTGGAAACACCATATATTTT
CASSLEGGPSSGNTIYF
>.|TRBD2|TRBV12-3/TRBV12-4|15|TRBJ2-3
TGTGCCAGCAGTCCGGGACTAGCGGGAGCAGATACGCAGTATTTT
CASSPGLAGADTQYF
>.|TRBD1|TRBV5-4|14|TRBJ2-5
TGTGCCAGCAGCCGGGGACAGGCAAAAGAGACCCAGTACTTC
CASSRGQAKETQYF
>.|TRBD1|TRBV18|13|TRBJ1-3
TGTGCCAGCTCGCTGGGACAGGTAGACACCATATATTTT
CASSLGQVDTIYF
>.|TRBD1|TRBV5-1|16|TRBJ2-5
TGCGCCAGCAGCATACGACAGGGAGCTCACGGGGAGACCCAGTACTTC
CASSIRQGAHGETQYF
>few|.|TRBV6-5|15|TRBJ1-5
TGTGCCAGCAGTTACTCGAGTGCCCTCGATCAGCCCCAGCATTTT
CASSYSSALDQPQHF
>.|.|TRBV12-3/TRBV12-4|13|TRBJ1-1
TGTGCCAGCAGTTTCGAGGGGAACACTGAAGCTTTCTTT
CASSFEGNTEAFF
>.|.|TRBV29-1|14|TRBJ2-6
TGCAGCGCCTCTAAAGGCTCCGGGGCCAACGTCCTGACTTTC
CSASKGSGANVLTF
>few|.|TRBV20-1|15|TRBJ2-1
TGCAGTGCTAGTTACGGCCAACGAACCTACAATGAGCAGTTCTTC
CSASYGQRTYNEQFF
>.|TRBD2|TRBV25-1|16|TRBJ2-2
TGTGCCAGCAGCGAAACTAGCGGGCCGAACACCGGGGAGCTGTTTTTT
CASSETSGPNTGELFF
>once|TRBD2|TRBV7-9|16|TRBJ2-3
TGTGCCAGCAGCCCTCCCGGGACTAGCGGCCCAGATACGCAGTATTTT
CASSPPGTSGPDTQYF
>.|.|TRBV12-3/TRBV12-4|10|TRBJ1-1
TGTGCCAGCAGGGGCGCTGAAGCTTTCTTT
CASRGAEAFF
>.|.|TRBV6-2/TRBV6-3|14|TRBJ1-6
TGTGCCAGGAGGATACCCGCCCCTAATTCACCCCTCCACTTT
CARRIPAPNSPLHF
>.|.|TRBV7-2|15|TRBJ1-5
TGTGCCAGCAGCTTACTAAGTGATAGCAATCAGCCCCAGCATTTT
CASSLLSDSNQPQHF
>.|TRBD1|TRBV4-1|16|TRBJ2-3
TGCGCCAGCAGCCAGACCGGGACAGGGGCCCCAGATACGCAGTATTTT
CASSQTGTGAPDTQYF